The entry below describes one T cell receptor beta chain. No cognate antigen has been identified for it. Base quality data are lacking; no much larger clone is found one base away. The reads were generated on an Illumina NovaSeq 6000. TCR cDNA was synthesized by 5'RACE template switching, through which a universal primer site and unique molecular identifiers were introduced. Priming for cDNA synthesis came from both the TCR alpha and TCR beta constant segments. Libraries were amplified in two PCR steps, with sample barcodes and sequencing adapters added in the second step. Sequencing of libraries was performed on Illumina HiSeq 2500 (2x100 bp) or NovaSeq (2x150 bp). Concerning the study's data processing: MIGEC handled demultiplexing of reads and collapsing into UMI consensus sequences, while MiXCR performed V(D)J alignment. Vaccine-responding clonotypes were identified with edgeR using replicate PBMC samples, with FDR below 0.01 and a log2 fold change above 5 up to day 15 being required. Each bulk clonotype was labeled CD4 or CD8 based on which sequenced repertoire, CD4 or CD8, contained the clonotype at higher abundance. Clones were called with MiXCR by TCRdb after fastp trimmed the public reads at Q25, and only in-frame beta chains were retained. Each CDR3 protein appears once, grouped with its most common genes and DNA. TCRdb's processing, not the authors' own work, is the source of the V and J calls. For this sample there are some 99,000 distinct CDR3 sequences; roughly 6% appear just once. Clones ranked in the top ten supply roughly 41% of the sample.

This entry is derived from a study of T cells after yellow fever vaccination (dated by TCRdb to the late 2010s). Describing the broader study: The SMART-Seq v4 Ultra Low Input RNA kit was used to prepare libraries from fractions with low cell numbers. To follow T-cell clones before and after both primary and booster YFV17D yellow fever vaccination, bulk TCR alpha and beta repertoires underwent longitudinal sequencing. Two healthy male donors, one aged 18 to 30 and one aged 30 to 39 years, were included in the cohort. Bulk PBMC replicates and cell subsets were isolated from blood drawn at multiple timepoints before and after both primary and secondary immunization. What the study reported, not specific to this receptor: The secondary T-cell response was weaker than the primary response but faster, peaking on day 5 instead of day 15. The study included only a couple of donors, which limits how far the findings can be generalized. Most clones expanded after primary vaccination were re-detected after the booster (almost 97% of CD4 and roughly 85% of CD8), suggesting broad memory maintenance. FACS-sorted repertoires could contain abundant contaminating clonotypes from the bulk population, so computational filtering was required. A small share of clonotypes occurred in both CD4 and CD8 compartments, likely arising from convergent recombination.

What this sample's treatment or condition label stands for: live attenuated yellow fever vaccine strain. PBMCs were isolated from peripheral blood using a standard Ficoll-Paque protocol. CD4 and CD8 T-cell fractions were isolated with Dynabeads CD4 and CD8 positive selection kits. TriZol was used to extract RNA from bulk PBMCs, from CD4 and CD8 fractions, and from dextramer-positive and dextramer-negative fractions. V is clipped by 2 bases and J by 0 bases, and the sequence between their germline boundaries is 16 bases long. Spanning cysteine to phenylalanine, the CDR3 consists of 17 amino acids. The DNA shown is the 51-base CDR3, in frame from base 1. CDR1 and CDR2, per the germline V gene (reference sequence), are MNHNY and SVGAGI.

The TCR originated in a man between 18 and 29 years old who received the YFV17D yellow fever vaccine. Sequencing was performed on CD8+ T cells sorted from PBMCs, taken 10 days after the yellow fever booster vaccination. The V and J genes are TRBV6-6 and TRBJ2-5, and the D gene may be TRBD2, 6 bases matching. The bases read TGTGCCAGCAGTTACGAACCCGGGGGAGCGTACCAAGAGACCCAGTACTTC. This yields the protein CASSYEPGGAYQETQYF.